A single sample is the source of the 2 T cell receptor beta chains below, sequenced in a study of CD8+ T cells in alopecia areata. Treatment noted: oral pan-JAK inhibitor, 5-10 mg twice daily. RNA extraction was followed by reverse transcription into cDNA, which acted as the sequencing template. Sequencing used immunoSEQ multiplex PCR; TCRdb keeps in-frame clones, though not all of them. The repertoire holds some 220,000 clones, with more than 45% as singletons. The sample here was CD4+ T cells sorted from blood, taken at week 4, from a patient treated with tofacitinib. Source of these receptors: a human donor with alopecia areata.

This clone was counted many times. This chain links TRBV14 with TRBJ2-4, with unresolved D. Germline lookup yields CDR1 SGHDN and CDR2 FVKESK. Trimming pared 5 bases from V and 6 bases from J, leaving 14 bases between. The CDR3 totals 14 residues. CDR3 region: CASSARPGPNIQYF. The CDR3 DNA sequence: TGTGCCAGCAGCGCGCGGCCTGGCCCAAACATTCAGTACTTC.

The genes are TRBV5-1 and TRBJ2-4, with 7 bases matching TRBD1. This CDR3 spans 13 amino acids. The V gene's germline CDR1 is SGHRS and CDR2 YFSETQ. Losses at the gene ends were 5 bases for V and 7 bases for J; bases not matched to a gene: 6. The CDR3 loop reads CASSSGTVNIQYF. The CDR3 coding sequence is TGCGCCAGCAGTTCTGGGACAGTTAACATTCAGTACTTC.